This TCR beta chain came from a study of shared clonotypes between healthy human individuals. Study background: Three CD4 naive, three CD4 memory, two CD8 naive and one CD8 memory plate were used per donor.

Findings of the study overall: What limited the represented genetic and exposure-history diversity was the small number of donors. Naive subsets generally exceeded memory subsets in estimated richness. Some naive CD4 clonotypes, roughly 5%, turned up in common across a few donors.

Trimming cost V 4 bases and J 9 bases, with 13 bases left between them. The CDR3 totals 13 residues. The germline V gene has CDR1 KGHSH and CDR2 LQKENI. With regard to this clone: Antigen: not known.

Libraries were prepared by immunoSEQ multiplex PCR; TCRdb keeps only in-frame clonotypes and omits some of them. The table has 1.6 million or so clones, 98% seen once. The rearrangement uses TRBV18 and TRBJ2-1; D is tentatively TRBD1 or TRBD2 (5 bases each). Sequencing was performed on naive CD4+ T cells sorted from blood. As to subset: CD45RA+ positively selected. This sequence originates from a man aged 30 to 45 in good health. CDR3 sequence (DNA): TGTGCCAGCTCACTAAAAGGGACCGGTGAGCAGTTCTTC. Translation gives CASSLKGTGEQFF. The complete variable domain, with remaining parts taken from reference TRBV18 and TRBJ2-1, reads NAGVMQNPRHLVRRRGQEARLRCSPMKGHSHVYWYRQLPEEGLKFMVYLQKENIIDESGMPKERFSAEFPKEGPSILRIQQVVRGDSAAYFCASSLKGTGEQFFGPGTRLTVL.